The clone carrying this T cell receptor beta chain has only a few counts. These data are taken from a study of response to subunit inactivated influenza vaccine. Germline loops: CDR1 DFQATT, CDR2 SNEGSKA (reference sequence). This CDR3 spans 12 amino acids. V dropped 4 bases and J dropped 5 bases, with 11 bases sitting between them. TCRdb reprocessed the RT-PCR reads via MiXCR and lists one record per CDR3 protein. The sample comprises around 600,000 distinct CDR3 sequences, approximately 11% of which are singletons, and approximately 9.9% rests with the top ten. These records were also assigned to another study, of T cells expressing NK-cell markers. According to that study: Production of TCR beta cDNA relied on 5'RACE template switching with UMIs.

Material: PBMCs from blood, obtained on the day of vaccination. V and J are TRBV20-1 and TRBJ2-5; no definite D call. This TCR came from a man aged 50 to 60 who received an inactivated influenza vaccine. CDR3: CSATGLGETQYF. CDR3 bases: TGCAGTGCTACCGGGCTGGGGGAGACCCAGTACTTC.